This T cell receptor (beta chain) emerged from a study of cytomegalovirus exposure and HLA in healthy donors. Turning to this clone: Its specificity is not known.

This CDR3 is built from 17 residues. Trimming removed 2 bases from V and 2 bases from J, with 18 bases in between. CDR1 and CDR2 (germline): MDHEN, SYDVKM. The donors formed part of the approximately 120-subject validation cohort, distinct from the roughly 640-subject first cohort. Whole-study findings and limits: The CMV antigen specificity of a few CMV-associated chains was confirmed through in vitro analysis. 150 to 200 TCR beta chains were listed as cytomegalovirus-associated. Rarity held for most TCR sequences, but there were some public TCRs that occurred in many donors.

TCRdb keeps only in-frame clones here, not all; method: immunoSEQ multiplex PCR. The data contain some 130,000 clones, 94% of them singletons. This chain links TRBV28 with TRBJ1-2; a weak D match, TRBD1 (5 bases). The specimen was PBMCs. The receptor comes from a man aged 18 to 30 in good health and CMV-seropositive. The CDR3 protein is CASSLIVLGEENYGYTF. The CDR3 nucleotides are TGTGCCAGCAGTTTAATTGTCTTGGGGGAGGAGAACTATGGCTACACCTTC.